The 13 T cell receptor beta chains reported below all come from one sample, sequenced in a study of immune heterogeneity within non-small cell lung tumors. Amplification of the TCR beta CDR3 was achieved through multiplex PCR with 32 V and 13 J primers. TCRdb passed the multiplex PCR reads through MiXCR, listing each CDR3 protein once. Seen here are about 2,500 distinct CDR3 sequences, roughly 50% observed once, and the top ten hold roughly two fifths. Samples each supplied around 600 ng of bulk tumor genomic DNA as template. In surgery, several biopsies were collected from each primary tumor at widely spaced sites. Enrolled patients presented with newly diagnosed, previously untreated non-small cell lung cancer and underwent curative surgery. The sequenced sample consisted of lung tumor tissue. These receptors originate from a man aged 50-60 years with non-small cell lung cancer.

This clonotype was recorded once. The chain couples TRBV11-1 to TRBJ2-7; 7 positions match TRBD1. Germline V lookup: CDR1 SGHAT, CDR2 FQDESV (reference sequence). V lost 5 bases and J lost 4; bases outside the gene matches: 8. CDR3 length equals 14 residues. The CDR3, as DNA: TGTGCCAGCAGCGGACAGGTTCGGAGGTACGAGCAGTACTTC. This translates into CASSGQVRRYEQYF.

Here the CDR3 DNA reads TGTGCCAGCAGTGAACATGCCATCTCTGGAAACACCATATATTTT. This codes for CASSEHAISGNTIYF. The gene calls are TRBV6-1 and TRBJ1-3; D is unclear. Trimming took off 2 bases at V and 0 bases at J, with 8 bases between the two ends. The germline V gene has CDR1 MNHNS and CDR2 SASEGT. The CDR3 runs 15 residues.

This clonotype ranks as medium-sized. As DNA, the CDR3 is TGCGCCAGCAGCCAAGATTCACTAGCGGGTCTTAAATACGAGCAGTACTTC. It specifies CASSQDSLAGLKYEQYF. V gene TRBV4-1 combines with J gene TRBJ2-7, with 9 bases aligning to TRBD2. The CDR3 covers 17 residues. The germline V gene encodes CDR1 MGHRA and CDR2 YSYEKL. V lost 0 bases to trimming and J lost 4 bases; unmatched junction nucleotides: 10.

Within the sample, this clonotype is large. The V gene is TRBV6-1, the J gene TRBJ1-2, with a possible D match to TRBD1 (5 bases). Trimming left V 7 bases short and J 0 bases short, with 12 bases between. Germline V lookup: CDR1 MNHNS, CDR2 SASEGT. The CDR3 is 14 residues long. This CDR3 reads CASTRDGSNYGYTF. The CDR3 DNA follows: TGTGCCAGCACCCGGGACGGTTCTAACTATGGCTACACCTTC.

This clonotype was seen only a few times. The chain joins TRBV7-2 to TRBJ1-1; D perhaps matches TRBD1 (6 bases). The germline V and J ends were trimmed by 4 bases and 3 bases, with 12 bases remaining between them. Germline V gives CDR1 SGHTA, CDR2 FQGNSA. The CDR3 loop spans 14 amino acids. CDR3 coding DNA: TGTGCCAGCAGCTCCCAAGGGGGAGACACTGAAGCTTTCTTT. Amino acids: CASSSQGGDTEAFF.

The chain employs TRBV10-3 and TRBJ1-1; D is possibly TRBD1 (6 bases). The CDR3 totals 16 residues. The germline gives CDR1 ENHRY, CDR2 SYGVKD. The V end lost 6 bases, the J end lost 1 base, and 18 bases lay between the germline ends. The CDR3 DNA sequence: TGTGCCATCAGGGGGAATAAAGGACAGACGAACACTGAAGCTTTCTTT. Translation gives CAIRGNKGQTNTEAFF.

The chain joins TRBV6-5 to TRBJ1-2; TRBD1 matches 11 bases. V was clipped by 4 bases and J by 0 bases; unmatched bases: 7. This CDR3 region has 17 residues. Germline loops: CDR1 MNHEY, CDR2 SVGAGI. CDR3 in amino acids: CASSSGQGAGANYGYTF. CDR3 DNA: TGTGCCAGCAGTTCTGGACAGGGGGCAGGGGCTAACTATGGCTACACCTTC.

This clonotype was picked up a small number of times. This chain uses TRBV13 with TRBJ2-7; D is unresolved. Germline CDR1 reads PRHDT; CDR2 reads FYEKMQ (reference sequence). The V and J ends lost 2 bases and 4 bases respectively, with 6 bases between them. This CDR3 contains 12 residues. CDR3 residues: CASSLRGYEQYF. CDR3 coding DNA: TGTGCCAGCAGCTTAAGAGGTTACGAGCAGTACTTC. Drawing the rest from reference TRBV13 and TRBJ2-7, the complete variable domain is AAGVIQSPRHLIKEKRETATLKCYPIPRHDTVYWYQQGPGQDPQFLISFYEKMQSDKGSIPDRFSAQQFSDYHSELNMSSLELGDSALYFCASSLRGYEQYFGPGTRLTVT.

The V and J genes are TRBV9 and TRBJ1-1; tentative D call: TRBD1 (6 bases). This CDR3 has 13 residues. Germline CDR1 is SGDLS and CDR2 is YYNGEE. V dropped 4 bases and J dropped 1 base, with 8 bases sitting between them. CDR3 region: CASSPGQNTEAFF. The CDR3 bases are TGTGCCAGCAGCCCGGGACAGAACACTGAAGCTTTCTTT.

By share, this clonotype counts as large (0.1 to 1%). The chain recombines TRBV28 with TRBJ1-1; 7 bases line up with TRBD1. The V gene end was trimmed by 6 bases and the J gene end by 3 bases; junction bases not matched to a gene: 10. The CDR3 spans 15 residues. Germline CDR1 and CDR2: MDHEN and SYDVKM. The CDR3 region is CASSFTPGGYTEAFF. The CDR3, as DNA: TGTGCCAGCAGCTTTACCCCAGGGGGATACACTGAAGCTTTCTTT.

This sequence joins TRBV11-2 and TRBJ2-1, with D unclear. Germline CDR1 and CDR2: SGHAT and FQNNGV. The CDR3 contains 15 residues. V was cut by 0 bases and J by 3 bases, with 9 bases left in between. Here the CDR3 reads CASSLDLGSYNEQFF. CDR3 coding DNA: TGTGCCAGCAGCTTAGATCTGGGTAGCTACAATGAGCAGTTCTTC.

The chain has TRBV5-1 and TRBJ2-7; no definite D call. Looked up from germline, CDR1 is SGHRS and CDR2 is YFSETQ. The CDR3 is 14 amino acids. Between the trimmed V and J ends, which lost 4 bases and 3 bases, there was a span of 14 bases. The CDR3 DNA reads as TGCGCCAGCAGCGCGAAGGGCTACGTCTACGAGCAGTACTTC. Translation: CASSAKGYVYEQYF.

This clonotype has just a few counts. DNA of the CDR3: TGCAGTGCTAGGAGTCGGAATCAGCCCCAGCATTTT. Its translation is CSARSRNQPQHF. The V call is TRBV20-1, the J call TRBJ1-5, with D unclear. V lost 3 bases and J 4 bases, leaving 7 bases between the germline ends. This CDR3 is 12 amino acids long. The germline CDR1 and CDR2 sequences are DFQATT and SNEGSKA (reference sequence).